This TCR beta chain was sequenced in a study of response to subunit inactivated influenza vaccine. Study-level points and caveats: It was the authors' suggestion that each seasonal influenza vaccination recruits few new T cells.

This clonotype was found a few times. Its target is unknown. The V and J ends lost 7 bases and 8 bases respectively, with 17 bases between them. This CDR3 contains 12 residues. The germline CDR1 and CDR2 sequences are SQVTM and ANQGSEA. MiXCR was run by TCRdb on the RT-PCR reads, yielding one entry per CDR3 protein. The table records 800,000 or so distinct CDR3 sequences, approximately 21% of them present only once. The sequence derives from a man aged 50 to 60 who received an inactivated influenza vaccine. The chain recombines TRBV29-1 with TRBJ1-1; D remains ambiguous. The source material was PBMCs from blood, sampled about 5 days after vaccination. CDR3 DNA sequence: TGCAGCGGAGAAGGTAGGAACTGGGAAGCTTTCTTT. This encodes CSGEGRNWEAFF.